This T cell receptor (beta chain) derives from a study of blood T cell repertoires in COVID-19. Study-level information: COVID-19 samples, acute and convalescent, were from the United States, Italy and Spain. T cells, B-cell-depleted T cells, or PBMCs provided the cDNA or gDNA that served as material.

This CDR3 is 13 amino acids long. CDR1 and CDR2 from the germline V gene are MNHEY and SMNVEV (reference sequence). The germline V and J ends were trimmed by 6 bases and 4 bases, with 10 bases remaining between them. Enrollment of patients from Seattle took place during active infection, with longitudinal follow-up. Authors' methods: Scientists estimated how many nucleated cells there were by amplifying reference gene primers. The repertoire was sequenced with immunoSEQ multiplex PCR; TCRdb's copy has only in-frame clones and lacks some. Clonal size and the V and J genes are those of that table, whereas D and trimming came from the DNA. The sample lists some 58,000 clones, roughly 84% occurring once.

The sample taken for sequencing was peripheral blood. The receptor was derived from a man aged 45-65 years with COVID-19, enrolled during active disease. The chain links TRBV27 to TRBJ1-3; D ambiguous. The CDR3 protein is CASSPSQGNTIYF. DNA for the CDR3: TGTGCCAGCAGCCCTTCACAGGGAAACACCATATATTTT.